This T cell receptor beta chain was sequenced for a study of T cell changes during pregnancy in multiple sclerosis. The V and J ends lost 4 bases and 3 bases, in that order; junction bases with no gene match: 3. The CDR3 spans 16 residues. Germline CDR1 is SGHVS and CDR2 is FNYEAQ. Only in-frame clones appear in the TCRdb table, and some are missing; sequencing was by immunoSEQ multiplex PCR. The table has 42,000 or so clones, less than 95% seen once. Sequenced here: CD8+ T cells from peripheral blood mononuclear cells, sampled in the first trimester of pregnancy. The sequence was collected from a female donor with multiple sclerosis, enrolled in a pregnancy study. V is TRBV7-6 and J is TRBJ2-6; TRBD1 matches at 10 bases. CDR3 nucleotide sequence: TGTGCCAGCAGCTCAGGACAGGGGGTTGGGGCCAACGTCCTGACTTTC. This gives the protein CASSSGQGVGANVLTF.